The entry that follows covers one T cell receptor (beta chain) sequence. The target antigen is unknown. Every participant with HIV received treatment in the United States. The content of samples before DNA extraction was about 1-11 million cryopreserved PBMC. The germline gives CDR1 SGHRS, CDR2 YFSETQ. V lost 5 bases and J 3 bases, leaving 11 bases between the germline ends. The length of the CDR3 is 13 residues. Survey-level resolution applied to immunoSEQ assay v3.0. Data came from immunoSEQ multiplex PCR; TCRdb stores just in-frame clones and leaves some out. Among 26,000 or so clones, over 90% were seen once, and the ten largest hold approximately 10%. This sample is drawn from a study of long-term antiretroviral therapy in people with HIV. Study-wide points: It was observed that HIV repertoires exhibited narrower CDR3 length ranges than controls. For ART adherence, viral resistance and therapy changes, no data were available.

The starting material was unsorted PBMCs, obtained 6.2 years after starting antiretroviral therapy. The V and J genes are TRBV5-1 and TRBJ2-5; TRBD2 is a possible D gene (5 bases). This TCR was recovered from a man aged 40-49 years with HIV. Here the CDR3 reads CASSELDEETQYF. CDR3 in DNA: TGCGCCAGCAGTGAACTAGATGAAGAGACCCAGTACTTC. Combining the CDR3 with reference TRBV5-1 and TRBJ2-5 gives the whole variable domain KAGVTQTPRYLIKTRGQQVTLSCSPISGHRSVSWYQQTPGQGLQFLFEYFSETQRNKGNFPGRFSGRQFSNSRSEMNVSTLELGDSALYLCASSELDEETQYFGPGTRLLVL.